This T cell receptor beta chain came from a study of shared clonotypes between healthy human individuals (dated by TCRdb to between 2020 and 2021). Study-level background: A couple of women and a few men aged 18 to 49 years were included in the cohort. Different laboratories and diverse techniques were used to prepare libraries and sequence TCR repertoires, to increase sequencing depth and limit assay-specific biases. Per donor, three plates each were used for CD4 naive and CD4 memory, two for CD8 naive, and one for CD8 memory. Leukapheresis yielded between about 0.85 and 10 billion PBMCs per donor. Blood TCR repertoires of 5 or 6 healthy adults were deeply sequenced to estimate repertoire size and the extent of clonotype sharing between individuals. What the study reported, not specific to this receptor: Pairwise subsampling indicated that sequencing depth was expected to affect the degree of clonotype sharing among donors. Even with the large sequencing depth, rarefaction of the sorted-subset datasets indicated that sequencing was incomplete. Sampling was limited to blood, and TCR repertoires in tissue likely differ from TCR repertoires in blood. Because the study included only a small number of donors, the genetic and exposure-history diversity represented was limited. When a handful of donors were compared, the shared fraction of clonotypes was 5% to 6.5% for naive CD4, about 4% for naive CD8, about 2.5% for memory CD4, and less than 0.5% for memory CD8. Naive subsets generally had larger estimated clonotype richness than memory subsets. Compared with non-shared clonotypes, clonotypes shared by all four sorted-subset donors had higher generation probabilities.

Using the deep immunoSEQ assay, multiplex PCR amplified TCR CDR3 regions from genomic DNA. Genomic DNA extracted from each cell subset was distributed evenly over all wells of several immunoSEQ 96-well plates, and each plate served as one replicate. For sorted subsets, approximately 200 ng of genomic DNA, equivalent to tens of thousands of T cell genomes, went into each replicate PCR. Purified libraries were quantified with a Qubit 3.0 fluorometer, sized on a Bioanalyzer 2100, and re-quantified with the KAPA Library Quantification kit. A separate single-read 150-cycle Illumina NextSeq 550 flow cell was used to sequence each immunoSEQ 96-well plate. The original pipeline was this. The immunoSEQ output contained only junctional sequences without quality scores, so filtering could not match that applied to full-length reads. To assign V/J genes and CDR3, sequences were annotated using PyIR, a Python wrapper for IgBLAST v1.9, with IMGT germline references. Reads were removed for weak V/J assignments (E-value above 1e-6), missing CDR3, stop codons, out-of-frame junctions, or ambiguous translated residues. V3J clonotypes were defined by identical inferred V gene, J gene, and CDR3 amino acid sequence. To compute the percentage overlap between repertoires, the number of shared unique clonotypes was divided by the size of the smaller repertoire. Richness of each repertoire was evaluated using RTK rarefaction, the Chao1 estimator, and Recon v2.1 estimates of unobserved clonotypes. OLGA was used to compute generation probabilities for all TCRbeta clonotypes that the gDNA method yielded from four donors. TCRdb retrieved this table from immuneACCESS and kept in-frame rearrangements only. Not all clones are present; in checked studies, unresolved V genes account for under half, and no reason is known for the remainder. The DNA gave D and trimming, while V, J and clone size come from that table. A total of around 2.1 million clones appear in this sample, about 93% of them only once. The top ten clonotypes cover about 1.8% of the sample.

As to this clone: The specificity of this receptor is unknown. Base quality data are lacking; no much larger clone is found one base away.

CD8 naive samples consisted of CD45RO-negative cells that were positively selected for CCR7, yielding a CD45RA+CCR7+ population without TemRA cells. Donors were healthy HIV-negative adults with no recently reported acute infections or vaccinations. Only Caucasian adults living in Nashville, Tennessee, USA were represented among the donors. Blood was obtained by leukapheresis, after which PBMCs were separated by Ficoll-Histopaque density gradient centrifugation and cryopreserved in liquid nitrogen vapor phase. Analytical flow cytometry was used to check the purity and quantity of each magnetically sorted T cell population. From each sorted fraction, genomic DNA was isolated and quantified by UV absorbance on a Nanodrop 2000c. Taken from the germline V gene (reference sequence), the CDR1 and CDR2 loops are MNHEY and SMNVEV. Trimmed from V: 4 bases; trimmed from J: 5 bases; junction bases lacking a gene match: 3. Including the terminal cysteine and phenylalanine, the CDR3 comprises 15 residues. Left in the record is the CDR3 DNA by itself, 45 bases read in frame from the first base.

The sequence derives from a young man in good health. Some clones in this sample may be carry-over from other donors' samples. Rearrangement joined TRBV27 to TRBJ1-4; 11 of the junction bases match TRBD1. The sequenced sample consisted of naive CD8+ T cells from PBMCs. Read against the paper, the sample's cell subset or site label means: CD45RA+CCR7+. The sequenced DNA: TGTGCCAGCAGTTCGGGACAGGGGGGGAATGAAAAACTGTTTTTT. It codes for CASSSGQGGNEKLFF.